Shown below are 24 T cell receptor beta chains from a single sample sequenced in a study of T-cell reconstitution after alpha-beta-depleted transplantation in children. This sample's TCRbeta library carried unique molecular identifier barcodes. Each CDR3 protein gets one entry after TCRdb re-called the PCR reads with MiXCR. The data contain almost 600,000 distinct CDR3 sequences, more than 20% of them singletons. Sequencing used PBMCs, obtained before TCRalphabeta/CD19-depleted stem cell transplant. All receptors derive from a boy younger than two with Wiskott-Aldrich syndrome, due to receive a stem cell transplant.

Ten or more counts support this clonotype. The CDR3 spells CASSSPSSYNSPLHF. The CDR3 DNA is TGTGCCAGCAGTTCGCCGAGCTCCTATAATTCACCCCTCCACTTT. The chain has TRBV27 and TRBJ1-6; no clear D. V lost 4 bases and J lost 0, with 7 bases in between. This CDR3 has 15 amino acids. Germline values: CDR1 MNHEY, CDR2 SMNVEV (reference sequence).

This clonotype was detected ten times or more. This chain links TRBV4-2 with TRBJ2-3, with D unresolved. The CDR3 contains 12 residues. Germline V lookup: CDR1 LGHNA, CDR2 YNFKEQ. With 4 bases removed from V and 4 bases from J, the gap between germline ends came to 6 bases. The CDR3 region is CASSRRADTQYF. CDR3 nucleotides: TGTGCCAGCAGCCGCAGAGCAGATACGCAGTATTTT.

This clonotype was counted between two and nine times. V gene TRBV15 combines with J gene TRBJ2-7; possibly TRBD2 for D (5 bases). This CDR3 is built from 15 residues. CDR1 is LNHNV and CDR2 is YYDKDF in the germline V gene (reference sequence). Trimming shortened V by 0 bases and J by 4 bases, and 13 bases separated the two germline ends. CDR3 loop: CATSRDANGGYEQYF. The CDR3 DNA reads TGTGCCACCAGCAGAGACGCTAATGGAGGTTACGAGCAGTACTTC.

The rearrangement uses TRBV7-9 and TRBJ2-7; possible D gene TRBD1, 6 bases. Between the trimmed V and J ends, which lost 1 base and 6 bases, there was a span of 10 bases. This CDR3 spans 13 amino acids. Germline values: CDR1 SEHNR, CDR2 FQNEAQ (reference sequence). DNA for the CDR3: TGTGCCAGCAGCTTAGGGGGGCAGTTCGAGCAGTACTTC. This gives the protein CASSLGGQFEQYF.

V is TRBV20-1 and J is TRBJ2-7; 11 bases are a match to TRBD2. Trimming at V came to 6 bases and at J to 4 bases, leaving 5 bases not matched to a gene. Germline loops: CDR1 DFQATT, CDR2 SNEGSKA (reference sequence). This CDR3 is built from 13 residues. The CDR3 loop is CSAARTSGYEQYF. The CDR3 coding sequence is TGCAGTGCCGCAAGGACTAGCGGGTACGAGCAGTACTTC.

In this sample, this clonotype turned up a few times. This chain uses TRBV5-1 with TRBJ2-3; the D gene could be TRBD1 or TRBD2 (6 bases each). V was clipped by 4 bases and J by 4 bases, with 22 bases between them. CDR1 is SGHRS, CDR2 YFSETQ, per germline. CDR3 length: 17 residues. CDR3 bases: TGCGCCAGCAGCGGAGGGGACACCGTAGAGGGGGCAGATACGCAGTATTTT. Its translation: CASSGGDTVEGADTQYF.

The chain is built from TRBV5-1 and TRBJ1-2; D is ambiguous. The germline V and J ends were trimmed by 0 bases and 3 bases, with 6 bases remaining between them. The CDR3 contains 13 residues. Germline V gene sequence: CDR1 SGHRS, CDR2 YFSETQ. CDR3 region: CASSLGEDYGYTF. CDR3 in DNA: TGCGCCAGCAGCTTGGGTGAGGACTATGGCTACACCTTC.

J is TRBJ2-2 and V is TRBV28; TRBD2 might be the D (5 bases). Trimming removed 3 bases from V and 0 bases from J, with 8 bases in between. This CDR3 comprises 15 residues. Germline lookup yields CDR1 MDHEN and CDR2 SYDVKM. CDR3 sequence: CASSFELANTGELFF. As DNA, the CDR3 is TGTGCCAGCAGTTTCGAACTAGCGAACACCGGGGAGCTGTTTTTT.

The CDR3 bases are TGTGCCAGCAGCTTGAATCGGGTCACAGATACGCAGTATTTT. Protein product: CASSLNRVTDTQYF. The gene calls are TRBV5-6 and TRBJ2-3; D uncertain. Germline values: CDR1 SGHDT, CDR2 YYEEEE. V lost 1 base to trimming and J lost 2 bases, with 8 bases between them. The CDR3 loop spans 14 amino acids.

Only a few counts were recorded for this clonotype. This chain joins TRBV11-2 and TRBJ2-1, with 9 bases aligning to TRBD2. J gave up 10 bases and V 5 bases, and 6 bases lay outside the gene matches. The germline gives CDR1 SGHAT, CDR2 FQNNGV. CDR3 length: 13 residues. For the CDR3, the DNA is TGTGCCAGCAGCCCCGTGGCGGGAGGGGAGCAGTTCTTC. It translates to CASSPVAGGEQFF. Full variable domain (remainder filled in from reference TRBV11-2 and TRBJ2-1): EAGVAQSPRYKIIEKRQSVAFWCNPISGHATLYWYQQILGQGPKLLIQFQNNGVVDDSQLPKDRFSAERLKGVDSTLKIQPAKLEDSAVYLCASSPVAGGEQFFGPGTRLTVL.

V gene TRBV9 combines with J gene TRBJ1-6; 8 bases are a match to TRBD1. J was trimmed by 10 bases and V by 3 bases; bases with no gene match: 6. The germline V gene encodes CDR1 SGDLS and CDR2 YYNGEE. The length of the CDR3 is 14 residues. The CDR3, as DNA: TGTGCCAGCAGCGCCGGACAGGGTTACTCACCCCTCCACTTT. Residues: CASSAGQGYSPLHF.

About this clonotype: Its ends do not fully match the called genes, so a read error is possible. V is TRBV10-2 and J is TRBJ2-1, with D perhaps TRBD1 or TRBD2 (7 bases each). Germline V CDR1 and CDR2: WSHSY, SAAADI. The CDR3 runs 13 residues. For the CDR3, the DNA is TGCGCCAGCAGGGGAGACAGGGAACTAGCGAAGGTCTTC. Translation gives CASRGDRELAKVF.

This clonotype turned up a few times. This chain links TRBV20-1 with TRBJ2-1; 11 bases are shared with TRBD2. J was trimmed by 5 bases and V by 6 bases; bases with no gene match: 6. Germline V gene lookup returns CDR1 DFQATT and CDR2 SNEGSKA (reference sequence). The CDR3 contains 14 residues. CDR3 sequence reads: CSALAGGPNNEQFF. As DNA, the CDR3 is TGCAGTGCCCTAGCGGGAGGACCCAACAATGAGCAGTTCTTC.

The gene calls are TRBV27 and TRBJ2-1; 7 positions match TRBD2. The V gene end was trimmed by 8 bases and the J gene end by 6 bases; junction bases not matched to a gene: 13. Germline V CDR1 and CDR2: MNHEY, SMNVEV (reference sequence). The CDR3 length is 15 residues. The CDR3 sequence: CASHWSLAVINEQFF. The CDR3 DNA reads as TGTGCCAGCCACTGGTCCCTAGCGGTAATCAATGAGCAGTTCTTC.

CDR3 DNA sequence: TGTGCCAGCAGCGCGGGGGTCTACAATGAGCAGTTCTTC. Translated: CASSAGVYNEQFF. The chain links TRBV7-2 to TRBJ2-1, with 7 bases that match TRBD2. This CDR3 region has 13 residues. The V and J ends lost 5 bases and 3 bases, in that order; junction bases with no gene match: 1. Germline assignment: CDR1 SGHTA and CDR2 FQGNSA.

CDR3 residues: CASSSRASGTGELFF. The CDR3 bases are TGCGCCAGCAGCTCCCGCGCTAGCGGTACGGGGGAGCTGTTTTTT. The chain uses TRBV5-1 and TRBJ2-2, with 7 nucleotides matching TRBD2. CDR3 length equals 15 residues. With V trimmed by 3 bases and J by 8 bases, 10 bases remained unmatched. CDR1 and CDR2 (germline): SGHRS, YFSETQ.

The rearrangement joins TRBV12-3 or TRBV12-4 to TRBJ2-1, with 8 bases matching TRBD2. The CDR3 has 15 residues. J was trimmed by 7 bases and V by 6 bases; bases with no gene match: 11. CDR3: CASSRGLAIPNEQFF. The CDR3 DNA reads TGTGCCAGCAGCCGCGGACTAGCCATCCCTAATGAGCAGTTCTTC.

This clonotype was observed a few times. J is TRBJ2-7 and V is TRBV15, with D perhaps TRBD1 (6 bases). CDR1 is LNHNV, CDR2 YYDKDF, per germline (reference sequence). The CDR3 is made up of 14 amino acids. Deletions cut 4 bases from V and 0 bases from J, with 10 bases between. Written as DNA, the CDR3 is TGTGCCACCAGCACAGGGGTGAGCTCCTACGAGCAGTACTTC. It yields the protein CATSTGVSSYEQYF.

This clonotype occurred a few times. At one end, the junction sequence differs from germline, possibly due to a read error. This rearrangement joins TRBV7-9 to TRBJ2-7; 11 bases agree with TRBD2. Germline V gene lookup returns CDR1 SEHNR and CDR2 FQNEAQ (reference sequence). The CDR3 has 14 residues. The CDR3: CASSIAGGGYEQYF. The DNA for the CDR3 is TGTGCCAGCAGCATAGCGGGAGGGGGCTACGAGCAGTACTTC. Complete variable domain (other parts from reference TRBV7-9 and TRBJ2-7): DTGVSQNPRHKITKRGQNVTFRCDPISEHNRLYWYRQTLGQGPEFLTYFQNEAQLEKSRLLSDRFSAERPKGSFSTLEIQRTEQGDSAMYLCASSIAGGGYEQYFGPGTRLTVT.

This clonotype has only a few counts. CDR3 DNA: TGTGCCAGCCAGCGACCGGGAAACACCGGGGAGCTGTTTTTT. This encodes CASQRPGNTGELFF. The rearrangement links TRBV7-2 to TRBJ2-2; D perhaps matches TRBD2 (5 bases). The CDR3 extends over 14 amino acids. V was trimmed by 8 bases and J by 2 bases, leaving 12 bases between them. In germline, CDR1 is SGHTA, CDR2 FQGNSA.

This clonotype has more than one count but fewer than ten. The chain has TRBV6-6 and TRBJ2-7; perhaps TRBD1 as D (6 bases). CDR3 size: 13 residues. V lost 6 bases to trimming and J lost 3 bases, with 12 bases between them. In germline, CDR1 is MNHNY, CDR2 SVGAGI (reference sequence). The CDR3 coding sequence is TGTGCCAGCAGATCTGGACAGTACTACGAGCAGTACTTC. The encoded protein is CASRSGQYYEQYF.

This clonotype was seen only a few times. The CDR3: CSVGDRGSGNTIYF. As DNA, the CDR3 is TGCAGCGTTGGAGACAGGGGCTCTGGAAACACCATATATTTT. This chain uses TRBV29-1 with TRBJ1-3; 8 bases match TRBD1. V trimming: 4 bases; J trimming: 0 bases; junction bases outside the gene matches: 2. The CDR3 extends over 14 amino acids. Germline loops: CDR1 SQVTM, CDR2 ANQGSEA.

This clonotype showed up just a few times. CDR3 in amino acids: CASSRPGQRYSPLHF. The DNA for the CDR3 is TGTGCCAGCAGTCGGCCGGGACAGAGATATTCACCCCTCCACTTT. The gene calls are TRBV27 and TRBJ1-6; TRBD1 agrees at 7 bases. Per germline, CDR1 MNHEY and CDR2 SMNVEV (reference sequence). V shed 5 bases and J 8 bases; nucleotides not matched to a gene: 9. The CDR3 sequence is 15 residues long.

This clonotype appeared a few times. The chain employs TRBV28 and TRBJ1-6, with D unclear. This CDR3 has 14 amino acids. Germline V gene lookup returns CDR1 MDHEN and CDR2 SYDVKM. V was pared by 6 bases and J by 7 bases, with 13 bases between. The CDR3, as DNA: TGTGCCAGCAGGGACCACTCCGGGAATTCACCCCTCCACTTT. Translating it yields CASRDHSGNSPLHF.